The 29 T cell receptor beta chains in this list originate from one sample, sequenced in a study of blood T cell repertoires in COVID-19. Repertoires were generated with immunoSEQ multiplex PCR, while TCRdb's copy carries only in-frame clones and drops some. In the table there are approximately 250,000 clones, around 84% of which are singletons. The sequencing input was peripheral blood. These receptors all come from a man in his 60s with acute or convalescent COVID-19.

The CDR3 region has the DNA TGTGCCAGCAGTCCCAACCCCGGGACTGTCCGATCCTACGAGCAGTACTTC. This sequence encodes CASSPNPGTVRSYEQYF. This rearrangement joins TRBV6-2 or TRBV6-3 to TRBJ2-7; TRBD2 might be the D (6 bases). Trimming removed 5 bases at V and 1 base at J, with 21 bases between. CDR1 is MNHEY and CDR2 is SVGEGT in the germline V gene. The CDR3 runs 17 residues.

The chain couples TRBV20-1 to TRBJ2-5; no clear D gene. The CDR3 spans 11 residues. The ends were cut back, 2 bases at V and 2 bases at J, with 3 bases in the middle. Germline assignment: CDR1 DFQATT and CDR2 SNEGSKA (reference sequence). CDR3 nucleotides: TGCAGTGCTAGACGGCAAGAGACCCAGTACTTC. Protein sequence: CSARRQETQYF.

The rearrangement links TRBV5-4 to TRBJ2-7, with D perhaps TRBD2 (6 bases). CDR1 and CDR2 (germline): SGHNT, YYREEE (reference sequence). Trimming took 4 bases from V and 2 from J, leaving 13 bases between them. The CDR3 spans 14 residues. In DNA, the CDR3 is TGTGCCAGCAGCGCCGGGACTTTAACCTACGAGCAGTACTTC. Its protein is CASSAGTLTYEQYF.

This clone was observed once. The V gene is TRBV5-1, the J gene TRBJ1-5, with 7 bases lining up with TRBD1. This CDR3 region has 14 residues. CDR1 is SGHRS, CDR2 YFSETQ, per germline. The V and J ends lost 4 bases and 5 bases, in that order; junction bases with no gene match: 6. The chain's CDR3 is CASSLTGQDQPQHF. CDR3 in DNA: TGCGCCAGCAGCCTGACAGGGCAGGATCAGCCCCAGCATTTT. Looking up the rest from reference TRBV5-1 and TRBJ1-5 gives the full variable domain: KAGVTQTPRYLIKTRGQQVTLSCSPISGHRSVSWYQQTPGQGLQFLFEYFSETQRNKGNFPGRFSGRQFSNSRSEMNVSTLELGDSALYLCASSLTGQDQPQHFGDGTRLSIL.

The V gene is TRBV29-1, the J gene TRBJ1-1; weak D call: TRBD1 (5 bases). CDR3 length equals 13 residues. Trimming cost V 7 bases and J 1 base, with 13 bases left between them. Looked up from germline, CDR1 is SQVTM and CDR2 is ANQGSEA. CDR3 loop: CSANNGGNTEAFF. The CDR3, as DNA: TGCAGCGCCAACAACGGGGGGAACACTGAAGCTTTCTTT.

The genes are TRBV19 and TRBJ2-7; 8 bases match TRBD1. With 6 bases clipped from V and 5 bases from J, the junction kept 6 bases outside the gene matches. Per germline, CDR1 LNHDA and CDR2 SQIVND (reference sequence). The CDR3 has 13 residues. CDR3 nucleotide sequence: TGTGCCAGTAGCTGGACAGGGTCGGACGAGCAGTACTTC. Translation: CASSWTGSDEQYF.

A single count supports this clone. The chain uses TRBV4-3 and TRBJ1-2, with unresolved D. The V end lost 0 bases, the J end lost 5 bases, and 19 bases lay between the germline ends. The CDR3 is 17 residues long. Germline V lookup: CDR1 LGHNA, CDR2 YSLEER. The CDR3 region is CASSQDQSVVEKYGYTF. The DNA for the CDR3 is TGCGCCAGCAGCCAAGATCAATCGGTGGTTGAGAAGTATGGCTACACCTTC.

The V gene is TRBV12-3 or TRBV12-4, the J gene TRBJ1-5; no definite D call. The CDR3 loop spans 13 amino acids. With 7 bases removed from V and 5 bases from J, the gap between germline ends came to 12 bases. CDR3: CASTWAIDQPQHF. The CDR3 region has the DNA TGTGCCAGCACCTGGGCTATTGATCAGCCCCAGCATTTT.

V usage is TRBV15 and J usage is TRBJ2-2, with D maybe TRBD2 (6 bases). The V gene lost 1 base and the J gene lost 7 bases, with 13 bases spanning the gap. The germline CDR1 and CDR2 sequences are LNHNV and YYDKDF (reference sequence). The CDR3 totals 15 residues. The CDR3 sequence: CATSRVRDRGGELFF. The CDR3 coding sequence is TGTGCCACCAGCAGAGTGCGGGATAGGGGCGGGGAGCTGTTTTTT.

This sequence joins TRBV10-3 and TRBJ2-3; 9 bases are a match to TRBD2. The germline V gene has CDR1 ENHRY and CDR2 SYGVKD. This CDR3 is 16 amino acids long. The trim removed 6 bases at V and 2 bases at J, leaving 9 bases unmatched. CDR3 in amino acids: CAIRRVAGEFTDTQYF. The CDR3 DNA reads TGTGCCATCAGGAGGGTAGCGGGAGAGTTCACAGATACGCAGTATTTT.

CDR3 residues: CASSLPPAVAKNIQYF. The CDR3, as DNA: TGTGCCAGCAGTTTGCCCCCAGCGGTAGCCAAAAACATTCAGTACTTC. The rearrangement uses TRBV28 and TRBJ2-4; D is perhaps TRBD2 (5 bases). The CDR3 has 16 amino acids. The germline CDR1 and CDR2 sequences are MDHEN and SYDVKM. The ends were cut back, 3 bases at V and 0 bases at J, with 12 bases in the middle.

The rearrangement joins TRBV9 to TRBJ2-2; 8 bases match TRBD2. J was trimmed by 5 bases and V by 4 bases; bases with no gene match: 13. This CDR3 has 17 amino acids. Looked up from germline, CDR1 is SGDLS and CDR2 is YYNGEE. This chain's CDR3 is CASSPIGTSRWTGELFF. The CDR3 coding sequence is TGTGCCAGCAGCCCTATTGGGACTAGTAGGTGGACCGGGGAGCTGTTTTTT. The complete variable domain, with remaining parts taken from reference TRBV9 and TRBJ2-2, reads DSGVTQTPKHLITATGQRVTLRCSPRSGDLSVYWYQQSLDQGLQFLIQYYNGEERAKGNILERFSAQQFPDLHSELNLSSLELGDSALYFCASSPIGTSRWTGELFFGEGSRLTVL.

V is TRBV24-1 and J is TRBJ2-5, with TRBD1 matching over 8 bases. The V and J ends lost 5 bases and 4 bases, in that order; junction bases with no gene match: 8. Per germline, CDR1 KGHDR and CDR2 SFDVKD. The CDR3 contains 15 residues. The CDR3 is CATSAHTGGGETQYF. CDR3 coding DNA: TGTGCCACCAGTGCCCACACAGGGGGTGGAGAGACCCAGTACTTC.

The V call is TRBV9, the J call TRBJ1-6; 8 bases are shared with TRBD1. The ends lost 2 bases at V and 10 bases at J; junction bases unmatched: 5. Germline assignment: CDR1 SGDLS and CDR2 YYNGEE. This CDR3 has 14 amino acids. This chain's CDR3 is CASSVQGARSPLHF. The CDR3 DNA reads as TGTGCCAGCAGCGTCCAGGGGGCAAGATCACCCCTCCACTTT. Variable domain in full (rest from reference TRBV9 and TRBJ1-6): DSGVTQTPKHLITATGQRVTLRCSPRSGDLSVYWYQQSLDQGLQFLIQYYNGEERAKGNILERFSAQQFPDLHSELNLSSLELGDSALYFCASSVQGARSPLHFGNGTRLTVT.

The chain uses TRBV5-6 and TRBJ1-2; no definite D call. The CDR3 is made up of 13 amino acids. The V gene's germline CDR1 is SGHDT and CDR2 YYEEEE. V gave up 0 bases and J gave up 5 bases, with 8 bases separating them. The CDR3 loop is CASSLDSRYGYTF. The CDR3 DNA is TGTGCCAGCAGCTTGGACAGTAGGTATGGCTACACCTTC.

The chain recombines TRBV3-1 (or the pseudogene TRBV3-2) with TRBJ2-7, with 8 bases matching TRBD2. The germline CDR1 and CDR2 sequences are LGHDT and YNNKEL (reference sequence). This CDR3 region has 18 residues. V shed 0 bases, J shed 3 bases, and the junction held 13 bases outside the gene matches. For the CDR3, the DNA is TGTGCCAGCAGCCAAGATACAAGCGGGGGTATCATCCTCTACGAGCAGTACTTC. This encodes CASSQDTSGGIILYEQYF.

With respect to this clone: Other DNA sequences in the same sample also yield this CDR3. This chain connects TRBV7-2 to TRBJ2-2, with a tentative D call TRBD1 (6 bases). V was trimmed by 2 bases and J by 5 bases, leaving 6 bases between them. From germline, CDR1 is SGHTA and CDR2 FQGNSA. The CDR3 is 13 amino acids. CDR3 loop: CASSLQGTGELFF. CDR3 bases: TGTGCCAGCAGCTTACAGGGGACCGGGGAGCTGTTTTTT.

V is TRBV21-1 and J is TRBJ2-2; the table's D call of TRBD1 was not tested on the DNA. TRBV21-1 is recorded as a pseudogene. CDR3 length: 16 amino acids. CDR3 protein: CASTAGQPANTGELFF. CDR3 in DNA: TGTGCCAGCACCGCGGGACAGCCTGCGAACACCGGGGAGCTGTTTTTT.

This rearrangement joins TRBV5-4 to TRBJ2-3; 9 bases are shared with TRBD2. CDR1 is SGHNT, CDR2 YYREEE, per germline (reference sequence). J gave up 1 base and V 2 bases, and 2 bases lay outside the gene matches. The CDR3 has 15 residues. The CDR3 protein is CASSFLAGGTDTQYF. CDR3 coding DNA: TGTGCCAGCAGCTTCTTAGCGGGGGGCACAGATACGCAGTATTTT.

The chain links TRBV5-1 to TRBJ1-5; 9 nucleotides line up with TRBD1. CDR3 length: 16 amino acids. Germline-derived CDR1 and CDR2 are SGHRS and YFSETQ. V was pared by 3 bases and J by 5 bases, with 9 bases of the junction left unmatched. The CDR3 nucleotides read TGCGCCAGCAGCTCCGGGACAGGGAAGGGGGATCAGCCCCAGCATTTT. Protein: CASSSGTGKGDQPQHF. Drawing the rest from reference TRBV5-1 and TRBJ1-5, the complete variable domain is KAGVTQTPRYLIKTRGQQVTLSCSPISGHRSVSWYQQTPGQGLQFLFEYFSETQRNKGNFPGRFSGRQFSNSRSEMNVSTLELGDSALYLCASSSGTGKGDQPQHFGDGTRLSIL.

In DNA, the CDR3 is TGTGCCAGCAGCTTTAAAGGGAGGGTAGGAACCGGGGAGCTGTTTTTT. This codes for CASSFKGRVGTGELFF. The gene calls are TRBV7-6 and TRBJ2-2; TRBD2 matches at 7 bases. CDR3 length: 16 amino acids. CDR1 is SGHVS, CDR2 FNYEAQ, per germline. The J segment lost 5 bases and the V segment lost 3 bases, leaving 9 bases of the junction unmatched.

This clone is a singleton in its sample. The CDR3 bases are TGTGCCACCAGCAGACACGACAGGGGAGTTTACGAGCAGTACTTC. Amino acid sequence: CATSRHDRGVYEQYF. The chain has TRBV15 and TRBJ2-7, with 8 bases identical to TRBD1. CDR1 and CDR2 from the germline V gene are LNHNV and YYDKDF (reference sequence). V dropped 2 bases and J dropped 4; count of bases not matched to a gene: 7. This CDR3 comprises 15 residues.

This clone has a single count. This rearrangement joins TRBV5-1 to TRBJ2-3, with 7 bases lining up with TRBD1. Looked up from germline, CDR1 is SGHRS and CDR2 is YFSETQ. V shed 4 bases, J shed 4 bases, and the junction held 6 bases outside the gene matches. The CDR3 loop spans 14 amino acids. CDR3 DNA sequence: TGCGCCAGCAGCGTGGGGCAGGGGGCAGATACGCAGTATTTT. Translating gives CASSVGQGADTQYF.

The V call is TRBV5-1, the J call TRBJ1-6; perhaps TRBD1 as D (6 bases). Germline V gene lookup returns CDR1 SGHRS and CDR2 YFSETQ. Trimming pared 6 bases from V and 0 bases from J, leaving 13 bases between. CDR3 size: 16 residues. Written as DNA, the CDR3 is TGCGCCAGCAAACCACAGGGAAGCTCCTATAATTCACCCCTCCACTTT. Residues: CASKPQGSSYNSPLHF.

The V and J genes are TRBV5-1 and TRBJ2-7; a weak D match, TRBD2 (6 bases). The V and J ends lost 4 bases and 6 bases respectively, with 20 bases between them. The CDR3 is made up of 15 amino acids. Germline-derived CDR1 and CDR2 are SGHRS and YFSETQ. The CDR3 bases are TGCGCCAGCAGCCCCATGGGGGGTCAGGCTCGCGAGCAGTACTTC. Amino acids: CASSPMGGQAREQYF.

The chain is built from TRBV29-1 and TRBJ1-2; 12 bases line up with TRBD1. The ends lost 4 bases at V and 7 bases at J; junction bases unmatched: 4. CDR1 and CDR2 from the germline V gene are SQVTM and ANQGSEA. The CDR3 consists of 13 residues. CDR3 sequence (DNA): TGCAGCGTTGTAGTGGGACAGGGGGCTGGCTACACCTTC. Its translation: CSVVVGQGAGYTF.

The rearrangement uses TRBV5-5 and TRBJ2-3; 7 bases align to TRBD1. V dropped 4 bases and J dropped 1; count of bases not matched to a gene: 3. There are 14 residues in the CDR3. Per germline, CDR1 SGHKS and CDR2 YYEKEE (reference sequence). This chain's CDR3 is CASSTTGGTDTQYF. As DNA, the CDR3 is TGTGCCAGCAGCACCACAGGGGGCACAGATACGCAGTATTTT.

J is TRBJ1-3 and V is TRBV9; tentative D call: TRBD1 (6 bases). CDR1 SGDLS and CDR2 YYNGEE come from the germline V gene. CDR3 size: 15 residues. V lost 2 bases and J 0 bases, leaving 9 bases between the germline ends. CDR3 residues: CASSVTGPSGNTIYF. CDR3 sequence (DNA): TGTGCCAGCAGCGTTACAGGGCCCTCTGGAAACACCATATATTTT.

The rearrangement uses TRBV11-2 and TRBJ2-1; 11 bases fit TRBD1. V dropped 6 bases and J dropped 8; count of bases not matched to a gene: 3. This CDR3 region has 13 residues. The V gene's germline CDR1 is SGHAT and CDR2 FQNNGV. The CDR3 protein is CASRRTGGDEQFF. DNA of the CDR3: TGTGCCAGCAGACGGACAGGGGGCGATGAGCAGTTCTTC.